The clone carrying this TCR beta chain was seen ten or more times. Antigen unknown. These data come from a study of T cells in Graves' hyperthyroidism and ophthalmopathy. Clinical symptoms, serum thyroxine and TRAb, thyroid ultrasound and orbital computed tomography were used for the diagnoses. Using RNA transcripts as the source, TCR beta CDR3 regions were amplified. An initial round of RT-PCR targeting the TCR CDR3 relied on the HTBI primer set. TCRdb processed the multiplex PCR reads anew with MiXCR; each CDR3 protein has one entry. The repertoire holds 550,000 to 700,000 distinct CDR3 sequences, around 45% seen once, with around 17% in the top ten. The study's findings and limits: In validation, the model predicted ophthalmopathy. These predictions came a median roughly seven months before onset.

In germline, CDR1 is SNHLY, CDR2 FYNNEI. This CDR3 contains 13 residues. Between the trimmed V and J ends, which lost 6 bases and 3 bases, there was a span of 11 bases. This receptor was taken from an adult woman with Graves' disease, either hyperthyroidism or ophthalmopathy (not recorded which). Sequenced input: peripheral blood or thyroid tissue (not recorded which). The V gene is TRBV2, the J gene TRBJ2-5, with unresolved D. The CDR3 protein is CASSTYQEETQYF. CDR3 sequence (DNA): TGTGCCAGCAGCACGTACCAAGAAGAGACCCAGTACTTC. The entire variable domain, with the rest obtained from reference TRBV2 and TRBJ2-5, is as follows: EPEVTQTPSHQVTQMGQEVILRCVPISNHLYFYWYRQILGQKVEFLVSFYNNEISEKSEIFDDQFSVERPDGSNFTLKIRSTKLEDSAMYFCASSTYQEETQYFGPGTRLLVL.